This T cell receptor beta chain stems from a study of cytomegalovirus exposure and HLA in healthy donors. Unrecorded for this donor was the CMV serostatus. Germline V gene sequence: CDR1 SGHDT, CDR2 YYEEEE. V gave up 2 bases and J gave up 1 base, with 12 bases separating them. The CDR3 totals 15 residues. Findings of the study overall: Later analysis indicated greater clonal expansion among HLA-associated TCR beta chains than among equally common other chains. Prediction of most subjects' HLA-A and HLA-B alleles by TCR beta sequences was reportedly accurate.

The PCR ran on 60 Vbeta and 13 Jbeta primers. Clones were read by immunoSEQ multiplex PCR, and TCRdb kept only the in-frame ones, dropping some. The sample yields about 120,000 clones, about 80% seen once. A word on this clone: Its antigen is unidentified.

The chain is built from TRBV5-6 and TRBJ1-1; D gene ambiguous. The origin of this receptor is a human donor in good health. Sample: PBMCs. This CDR3 is CASSFFGAGNTEAFF. CDR3 coding DNA: TGTGCCAGCAGCTTTTTCGGTGCGGGGAACACTGAAGCTTTCTTT. The whole variable domain, filled in from reference TRBV5-6 and TRBJ1-1, reads DAGVTQSPTHLIKTRGQQVTLRCSPKSGHDTVSWYQQALGQGPQFIFQYYEEEERQRGNFPDRFSGHQFPNYSSELNVNALLLGDSALYLCASSFFGAGNTEAFFGQGTRLTVV.